The subject of this entry is one TCR beta chain. The sample is drawn from a study of cytomegalovirus exposure and HLA in healthy donors. With V trimmed by 6 bases and J by 6 bases, 13 bases remained unmatched. CDR1 is MGHRA and CDR2 is YSYEKL in the germline V gene. The length of the CDR3 is 16 residues. The PCR had 60 Vbeta and 13 Jbeta primers. The method was immunoSEQ multiplex PCR; TCRdb's version includes in-frame clones alone and lacks a portion of them. The repertoire holds roughly 200,000 clones, with roughly 89% as singletons. The clonotype originates from a woman younger than 30 in good health and CMV-seronegative. The chain joins TRBV4-1 to TRBJ2-2; 7 bases agree with TRBD1. The sample was PBMCs. The CDR3 protein is CASRQQGQPVPGELFF. In DNA, the CDR3 is TGCGCCAGCAGACAACAGGGGCAGCCGGTACCCGGGGAGCTGTTTTTT.